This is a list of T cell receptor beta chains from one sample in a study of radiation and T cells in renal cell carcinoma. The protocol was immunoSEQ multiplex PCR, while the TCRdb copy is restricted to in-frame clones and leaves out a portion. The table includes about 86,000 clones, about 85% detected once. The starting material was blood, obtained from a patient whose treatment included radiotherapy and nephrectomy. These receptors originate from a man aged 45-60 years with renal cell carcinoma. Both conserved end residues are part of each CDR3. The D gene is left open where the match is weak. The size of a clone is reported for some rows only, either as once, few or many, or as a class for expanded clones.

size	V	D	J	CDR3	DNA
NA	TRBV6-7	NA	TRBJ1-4	CASSFSGREKLFF	TGTGCCAGCTCGTTTTCGGGTCGGGAAAAACTGTTTTTT
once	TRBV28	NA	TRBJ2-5	CAIGQTQETQYF	TGTGCCATCGGACAGACCCAAGAGACCCAGTACTTC
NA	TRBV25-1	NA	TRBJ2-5	CASTSGTQETQYF	TGTGCCAGCACCTCCGGGACCCAAGAGACCCAGTACTTC
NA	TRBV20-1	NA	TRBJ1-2	CSAERGYGYTF	TGCAGTGCAGAAAGGGGCTATGGCTACACCTTC
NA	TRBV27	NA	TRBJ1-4	CASSLGVPATNEKLFF	TGTGCCAGCAGTCTGGGGGTCCCGGCAACTAATGAAAAACTGTTTTTT
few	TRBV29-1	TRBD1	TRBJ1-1	CSVRGGNTEAFF	TGCAGCGTCAGGGGGGGGAACACTGAAGCTTTCTTT
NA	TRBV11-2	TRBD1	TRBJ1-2	CASSLSDRGYGYTF	TGTGCCAGCAGCTTATCGGACAGGGGGTATGGCTACACCTTC
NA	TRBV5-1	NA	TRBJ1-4	CASSVTGSLNEKLFF	TGCGCCAGCAGCGTAACAGGGTCCCTTAATGAAAAACTGTTTTTT
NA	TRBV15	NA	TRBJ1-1	CARSRRGRAFF	TGTGCCCGGTCTCGCAGGGGTCGGGCTTTCTTT
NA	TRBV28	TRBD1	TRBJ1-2	CASRYRDRRFYGYTF	TGTGCCAGCCGGTACCGGGACAGGAGATTCTATGGCTACACCTTC
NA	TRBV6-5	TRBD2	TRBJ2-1	CASSPSGGYNEQFF	TGTGCCAGCAGTCCTAGCGGGGGGTACAATGAGCAGTTCTTC
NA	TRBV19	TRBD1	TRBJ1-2	CASSLPDRGRGYTF	TGTGCCAGTAGCCTACCCGACAGGGGACGCGGCTACACCTTC
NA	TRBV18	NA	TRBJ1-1	CASSPLNLRGTEAFF	TGTGCCAGCTCACCTTTAAACCTCAGGGGCACTGAAGCTTTCTTT
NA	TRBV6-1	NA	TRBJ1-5	CASCATGSNQPQHF	TGTGCCAGCTGCGCAACAGGTTCCAATCAGCCCCAGCATTTT
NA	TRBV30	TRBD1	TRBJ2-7	CAWSEGTGGAYEQYF	TGTGCCTGGAGCGAGGGGACAGGGGGGGCCTACGAGCAGTACTTC
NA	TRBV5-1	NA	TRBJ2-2	CASSGAGELFF	TGCGCCAGCAGCGGGGCCGGGGAGCTGTTTTTT
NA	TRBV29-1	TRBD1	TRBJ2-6	CSVGSRQGAALGANVLTF	TGCAGCGTTGGTTCGCGCCAGGGGGCCGCGCTTGGGGCCAACGTCCTGACTTTC
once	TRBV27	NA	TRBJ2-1	CASSSQYKAGQFF	TGTGCCAGCAGTTCCCAATATAAGGCGGGACAGTTCTTC
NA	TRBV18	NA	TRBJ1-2	CASSPTGVNYGYTF	TGTGCCAGCTCACCGACGGGAGTAAACTATGGCTACACCTTC
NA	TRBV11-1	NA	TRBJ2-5	CASSIRGDQETQYF	TGTGCCAGCAGCATCAGGGGGGACCAAGAGACCCAGTACTTC
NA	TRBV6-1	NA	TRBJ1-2	CASSEAQAGAFNYGYTF	TGTGCCAGCAGTGAAGCGCAAGCGGGGGCCTTTAACTATGGCTACACCTTC
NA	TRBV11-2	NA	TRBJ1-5	CASSPHGGRNQPQHF	TGTGCCAGCAGCCCCCACGGGGGGCGCAATCAGCCCCAGCATTTT
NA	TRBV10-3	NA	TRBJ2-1	CAISESSLGEQFF	TGTGCCATCAGTGAGTCGTCACTCGGTGAGCAGTTCTTC
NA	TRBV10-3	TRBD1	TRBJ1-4	CAISQIRGTNEKLFF	TGTGCCATCAGCCAAATCAGGGGGACTAATGAAAAACTGTTTTTT
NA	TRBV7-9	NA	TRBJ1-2	CASSLVAPSSDYTF	TGTGCCAGCAGCTTAGTAGCGCCTTCAAGCGACTACACCTTC
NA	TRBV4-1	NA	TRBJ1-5	CASSRTGYNQPQHF	TGCGCCAGCAGCCGCACAGGGTACAATCAGCCCCAGCATTTT
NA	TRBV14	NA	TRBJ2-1	CASSHRRLGFNEQFF	TGTGCCAGCAGCCACCGTCGACTCGGCTTCAATGAGCAGTTCTTC
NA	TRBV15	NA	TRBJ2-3	CATSRVGGPKETDTQYF	TGTGCCACCAGCAGAGTTGGCGGGCCTAAAGAAACAGATACGCAGTATTTT
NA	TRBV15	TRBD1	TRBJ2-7	CATRDRGYEQYF	TGTGCCACCCGGGACAGGGGCTACGAGCAGTACTTC
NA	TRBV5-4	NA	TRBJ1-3	CASSTDTNSGNTIYF	TGTGCCAGCAGCACGGACACCAACTCTGGAAACACCATATATTTT
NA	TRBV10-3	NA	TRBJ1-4	CAISETVEKLFF	TGTGCCATCAGTGAGACCGTTGAAAAACTGTTTTTT
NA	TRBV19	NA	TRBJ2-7	CASGTGGSYYEQYF	TGTGCCAGTGGGACCGGGGGCTCCTACTACGAGCAGTACTTC
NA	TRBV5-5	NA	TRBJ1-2	CASSLDPGHYGYTF	TGTGCCAGCAGCTTGGATCCGGGCCACTATGGCTACACCTTC
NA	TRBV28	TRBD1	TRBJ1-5	CASSSPGGAFNQPQHF	TGTGCCAGCAGCTCCCCAGGGGGCGCTTTCAATCAGCCCCAGCATTTT
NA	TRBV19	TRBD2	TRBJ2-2	CASSSPSGRRNTGELFF	TGTGCCAGTAGTAGCCCTAGCGGGAGGAGGAACACCGGGGAGCTGTTTTTT
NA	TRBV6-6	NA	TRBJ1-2	CASSYSVANSYGYTF	TGTGCCAGCAGTTACTCCGTAGCCAACAGCTATGGCTACACCTTC
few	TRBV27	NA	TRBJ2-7	CASSHGRGSEQYF	TGTGCCAGCAGTCACGGACGGGGATCTGAGCAGTACTTC
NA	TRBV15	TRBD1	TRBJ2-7	CATSPDRGPYEQYF	TGTGCCACCAGTCCCGACAGGGGCCCCTACGAGCAGTACTTC
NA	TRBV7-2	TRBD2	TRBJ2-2	CASRPRLAGSGELFF	TGTGCCAGCAGGCCTAGACTAGCGGGGAGCGGGGAGCTGTTTTTT
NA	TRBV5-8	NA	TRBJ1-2	CASSLDRSSYYGYTF	TGTGCCAGCAGCTTGGACCGCTCCTCTTATTATGGCTACACCTTC
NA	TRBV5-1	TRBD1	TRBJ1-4	CASSREGTATNEKLFF	TGCGCCAGCAGCCGGGAAGGGACAGCAACTAATGAAAAACTGTTTTTT
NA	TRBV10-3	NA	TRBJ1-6	CATPGLNSPLHF	TGTGCCACCCCGGGGCTAAATTCACCCCTCCACTTT
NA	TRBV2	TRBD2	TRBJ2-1	CASAGGLVASYNEQFF	TGTGCCAGCGCGGGGGGGCTAGTTGCCTCCTACAATGAGCAGTTCTTC
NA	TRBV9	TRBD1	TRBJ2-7	CASSVEGQASYEQYF	TGTGCCAGCAGCGTAGAGGGACAGGCTTCCTACGAGCAGTACTTC
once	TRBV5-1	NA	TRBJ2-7	CASSLALGVQSSYEQYF	TGCGCCAGCAGCTTGGCTTTGGGGGTACAGAGTTCCTACGAGCAGTACTTC
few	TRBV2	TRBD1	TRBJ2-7	CASSEPPPGQNYEQYF	TGTGCCAGCAGTGAACCACCCCCGGGACAGAACTACGAGCAGTACTTC